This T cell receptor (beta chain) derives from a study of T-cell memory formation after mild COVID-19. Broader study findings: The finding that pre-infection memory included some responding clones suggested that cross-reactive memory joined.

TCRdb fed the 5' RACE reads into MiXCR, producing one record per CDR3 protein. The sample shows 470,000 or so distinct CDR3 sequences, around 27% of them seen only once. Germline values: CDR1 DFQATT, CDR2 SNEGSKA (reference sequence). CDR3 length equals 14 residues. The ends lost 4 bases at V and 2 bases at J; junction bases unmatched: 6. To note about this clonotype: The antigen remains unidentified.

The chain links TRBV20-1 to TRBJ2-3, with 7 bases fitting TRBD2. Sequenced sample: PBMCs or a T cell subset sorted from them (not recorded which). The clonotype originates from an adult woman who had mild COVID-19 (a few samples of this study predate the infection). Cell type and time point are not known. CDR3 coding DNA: TGCAGTGCTACTAGCGGAAGATACACAGATACGCAGTATTTT. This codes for CSATSGRYTDTQYF.